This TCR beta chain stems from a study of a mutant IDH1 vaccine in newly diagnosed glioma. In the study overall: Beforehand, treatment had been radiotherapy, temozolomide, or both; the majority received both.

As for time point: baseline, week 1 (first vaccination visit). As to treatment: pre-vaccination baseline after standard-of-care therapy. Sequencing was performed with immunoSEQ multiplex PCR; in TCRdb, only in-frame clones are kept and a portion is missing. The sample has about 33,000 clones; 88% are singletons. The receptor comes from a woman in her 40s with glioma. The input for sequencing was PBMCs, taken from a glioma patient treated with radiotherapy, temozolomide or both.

As DNA, the CDR3 is TGTGCCAGCAGCAAAGAAAGGGTAGGTACTGAAGCTTTCTTT. Protein: CASSKERVGTEAFF. The rearrangement joins TRBV21-1 to TRBJ1-1. TRBV21-1 is given as a pseudogene. This CDR3 contains 14 residues.